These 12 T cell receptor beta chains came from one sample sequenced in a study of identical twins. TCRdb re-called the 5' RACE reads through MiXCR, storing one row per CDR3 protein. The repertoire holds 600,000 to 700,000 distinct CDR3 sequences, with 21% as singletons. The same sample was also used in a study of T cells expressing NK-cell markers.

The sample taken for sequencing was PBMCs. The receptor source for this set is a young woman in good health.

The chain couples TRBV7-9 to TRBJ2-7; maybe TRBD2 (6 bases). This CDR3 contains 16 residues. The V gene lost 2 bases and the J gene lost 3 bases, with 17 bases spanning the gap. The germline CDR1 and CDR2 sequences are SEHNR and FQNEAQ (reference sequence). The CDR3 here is CASSLLGPWGDYEQYF. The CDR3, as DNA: TGTGCCAGCAGCTTATTGGGACCCTGGGGGGACTACGAGCAGTACTTC.

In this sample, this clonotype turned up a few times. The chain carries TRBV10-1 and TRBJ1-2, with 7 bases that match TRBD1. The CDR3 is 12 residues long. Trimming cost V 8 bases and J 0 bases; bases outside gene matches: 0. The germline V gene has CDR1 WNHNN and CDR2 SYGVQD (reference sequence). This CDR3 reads CASGTANYGYTF. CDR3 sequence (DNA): TGCGCCAGCGGGACAGCTAACTATGGCTACACCTTC.

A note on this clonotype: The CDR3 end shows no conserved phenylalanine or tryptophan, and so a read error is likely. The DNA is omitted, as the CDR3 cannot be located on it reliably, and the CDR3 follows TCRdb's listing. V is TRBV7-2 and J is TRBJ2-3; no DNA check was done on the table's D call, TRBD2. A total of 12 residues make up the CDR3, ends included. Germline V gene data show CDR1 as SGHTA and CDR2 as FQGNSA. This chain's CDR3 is CASSLVRLAQEV.

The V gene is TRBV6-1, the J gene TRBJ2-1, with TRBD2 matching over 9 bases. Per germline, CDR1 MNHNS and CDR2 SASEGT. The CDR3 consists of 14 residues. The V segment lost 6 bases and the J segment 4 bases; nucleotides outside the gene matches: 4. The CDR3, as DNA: TGTGCCAGCAGCGAGCGGGGGGCTTACAATGAGCAGTTCTTC. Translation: CASSERGAYNEQFF.

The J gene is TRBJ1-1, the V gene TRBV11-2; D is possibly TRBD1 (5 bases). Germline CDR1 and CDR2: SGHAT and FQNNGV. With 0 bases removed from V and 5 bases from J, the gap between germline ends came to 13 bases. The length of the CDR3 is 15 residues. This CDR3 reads CASSLDPSGNTEAFF. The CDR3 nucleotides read TGTGCCAGCAGCTTAGATCCTTCAGGGAATACTGAAGCTTTCTTT. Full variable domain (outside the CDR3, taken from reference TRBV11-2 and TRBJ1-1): EAGVAQSPRYKIIEKRQSVAFWCNPISGHATLYWYQQILGQGPKLLIQFQNNGVVDDSQLPKDRFSAERLKGVDSTLKIQPAKLEDSAVYLCASSLDPSGNTEAFFGQGTRLTVV.

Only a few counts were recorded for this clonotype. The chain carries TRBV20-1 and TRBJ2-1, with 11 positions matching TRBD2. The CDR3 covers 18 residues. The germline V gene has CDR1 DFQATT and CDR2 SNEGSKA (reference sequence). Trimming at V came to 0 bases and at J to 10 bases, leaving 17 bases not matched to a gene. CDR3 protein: CSARDQSGSGRAAGEQFF. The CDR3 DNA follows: TGCAGTGCTAGAGATCAATCTGGTAGCGGGAGGGCCGCCGGAGAGCAGTTCTTC.

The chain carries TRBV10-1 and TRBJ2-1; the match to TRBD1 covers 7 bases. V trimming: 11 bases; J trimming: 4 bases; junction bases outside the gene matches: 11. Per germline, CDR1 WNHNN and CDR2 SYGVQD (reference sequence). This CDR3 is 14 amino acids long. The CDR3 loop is CAGPGQRGYNEQFF. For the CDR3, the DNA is TGCGCCGGCCCGGGACAGAGGGGTTACAATGAGCAGTTCTTC.

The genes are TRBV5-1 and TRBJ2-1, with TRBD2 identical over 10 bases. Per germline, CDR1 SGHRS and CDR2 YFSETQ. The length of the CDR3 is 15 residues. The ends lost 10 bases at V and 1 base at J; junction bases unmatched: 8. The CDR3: CAVVLAGVSYNEQFF. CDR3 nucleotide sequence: TGCGCCGTTGTCCTAGCGGGAGTTTCCTACAATGAGCAGTTCTTC.

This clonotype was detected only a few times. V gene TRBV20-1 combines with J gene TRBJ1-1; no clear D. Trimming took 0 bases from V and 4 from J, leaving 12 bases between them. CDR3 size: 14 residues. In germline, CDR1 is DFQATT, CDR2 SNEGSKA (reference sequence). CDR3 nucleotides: TGCAGTGCTAGAGATGATGGGGAGGGCACTGAAGCTTTCTTT. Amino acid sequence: CSARDDGEGTEAFF.

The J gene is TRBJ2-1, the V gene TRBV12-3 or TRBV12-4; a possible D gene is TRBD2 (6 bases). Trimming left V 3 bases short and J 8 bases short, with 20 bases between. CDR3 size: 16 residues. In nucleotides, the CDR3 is TGTGCCAGCAGTTTGCGTGTACTAGCACTTCGCGATGAGCAGTTCTTC. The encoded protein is CASSLRVLALRDEQFF.

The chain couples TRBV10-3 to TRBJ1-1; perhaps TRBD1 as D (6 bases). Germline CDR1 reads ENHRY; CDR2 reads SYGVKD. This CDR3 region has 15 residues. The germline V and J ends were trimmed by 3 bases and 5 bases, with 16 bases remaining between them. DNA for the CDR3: TGTGCCATCAGTGACCCCAAAAGGGGGGGGACTGAAGCTTTCTTT. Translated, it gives CAISDPKRGGTEAFF.

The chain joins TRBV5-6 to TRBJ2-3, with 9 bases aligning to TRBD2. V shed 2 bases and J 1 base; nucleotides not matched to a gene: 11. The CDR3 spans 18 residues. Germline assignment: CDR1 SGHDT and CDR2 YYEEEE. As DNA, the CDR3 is TGTGCCAGCAGCTTCCTATTAAGACTAGCGGACCGCACAGATACGCAGTATTTT. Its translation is CASSFLLRLADRTDTQYF.